This T cell receptor beta chain was captured in a study of blood T cell repertoires in COVID-19. Overall study: The cDNA or gDNA used as material had been derived from T cells, B-cell-depleted T cells, or PBMCs.

The protocol was immunoSEQ multiplex PCR, while the TCRdb copy is restricted to in-frame clones and leaves out a portion. This sample yields 300,000 to 350,000 clones, of which approximately 85% are seen a single time; roughly 2.3% belongs to the top ten. The CDR3 totals 19 residues. Per the germline V gene, CDR1 is LGHNA and CDR2 is YSLEER. V gave up 1 base and J gave up 8 bases, with 27 bases separating them. The TCR originated in a young man who had recovered from COVID-19. The rearrangement uses TRBV4-3 and TRBJ2-1; a weak D match, TRBD2 (7 bases). The sequenced sample consisted of PBMCs or T cells enriched from blood (not recorded which). The CDR3 reads CASSQGLWLRGGVGDEQFF. The CDR3 DNA follows: TGCGCCAGCAGCCAAGGTCTCTGGCTGAGGGGGGGGGTAGGCGATGAGCAGTTCTTC.